This T cell receptor beta chain was identified in a study of identical twins. V lost 4 bases, J lost 7 bases, and 14 bases lay in between. Germline CDR1 and CDR2: SNHLY and FYNNEI. The CDR3 is 15 residues long. This clonotype has more than one count but fewer than ten. The antigen is unknown. The study's findings and limits: The conclusions drew on cross-sectional statistical analysis instead of tracking the same donors. Zero-insertion analyses might be partly confounded by invariant T cells like MAIT and iNKT. Beta out-of-frame sequences showed weaker excess twin sharing.

A universal primer site was added by template switching, and unique molecular identifiers were carried by the cDNA. In TCRdb, the 5' RACE reads were re-called with MiXCR into one record per CDR3 protein. Among fewer than 550,000 distinct CDR3 sequences listed, 14% were seen once. Another study also made use of these data, one on yellow fever vaccine responses in identical twins.

The chain recombines TRBV2 with TRBJ1-6, with unresolved D. Sequenced input: CD4+ T cells sorted from blood. This TCR derives from a woman aged 18-29 years in good health. CDR3 coding DNA: TGTGCCAGCAGTGTTAGTCAGCTTAAGAATTCACCCCTCCACTTT. Translated, it gives CASSVSQLKNSPLHF.